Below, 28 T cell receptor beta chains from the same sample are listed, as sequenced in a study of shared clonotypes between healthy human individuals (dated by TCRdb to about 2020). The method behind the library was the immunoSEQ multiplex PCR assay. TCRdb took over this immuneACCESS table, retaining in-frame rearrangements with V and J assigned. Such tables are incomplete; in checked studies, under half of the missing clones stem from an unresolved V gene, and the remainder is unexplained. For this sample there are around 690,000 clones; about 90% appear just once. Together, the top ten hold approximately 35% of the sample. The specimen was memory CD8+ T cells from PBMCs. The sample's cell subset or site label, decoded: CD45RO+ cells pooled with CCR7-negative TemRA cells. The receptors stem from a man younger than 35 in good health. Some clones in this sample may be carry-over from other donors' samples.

The CDR3 here is CASSEPTGLAAYEQYF. As DNA, the CDR3 is TGTGCCAGCAGCGAACCGACGGGACTAGCGGCCTACGAGCAGTACTTC. This chain connects TRBV5-6 to TRBJ2-7, with 11 positions matching TRBD2. Per germline, CDR1 SGHDT and CDR2 YYEEEE. This CDR3 is 16 amino acids long. Unmatched junction bases numbered 8, after V lost 4 bases and J lost 2 bases.

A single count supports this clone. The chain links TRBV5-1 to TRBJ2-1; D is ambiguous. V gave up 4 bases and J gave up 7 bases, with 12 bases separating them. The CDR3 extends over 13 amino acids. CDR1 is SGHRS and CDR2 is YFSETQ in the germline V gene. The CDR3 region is CASSPLTGNEQFF. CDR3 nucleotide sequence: TGCGCCAGCAGCCCCTTAACCGGAAATGAGCAGTTCTTC.

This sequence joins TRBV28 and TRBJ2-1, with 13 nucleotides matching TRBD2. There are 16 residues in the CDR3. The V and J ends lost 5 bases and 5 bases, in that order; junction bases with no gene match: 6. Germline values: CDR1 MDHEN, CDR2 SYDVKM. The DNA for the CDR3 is TGTGCCAGCAGTCCTTGGACTAGCGGGAGTGACAATGAGCAGTTCTTC. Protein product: CASSPWTSGSDNEQFF.

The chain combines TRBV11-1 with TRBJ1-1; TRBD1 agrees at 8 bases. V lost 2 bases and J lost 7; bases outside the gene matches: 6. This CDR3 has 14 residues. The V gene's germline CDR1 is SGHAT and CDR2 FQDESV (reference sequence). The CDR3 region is CASSLRGTGFEAFF. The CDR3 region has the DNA TGTGCCAGCAGCTTACGCGGGACAGGATTTGAAGCTTTCTTT.

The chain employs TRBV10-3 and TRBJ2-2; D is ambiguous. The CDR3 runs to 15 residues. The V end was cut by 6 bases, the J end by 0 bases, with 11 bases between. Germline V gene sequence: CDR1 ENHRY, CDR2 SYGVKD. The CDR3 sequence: CAISPVGANTGELFF. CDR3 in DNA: TGTGCCATCAGCCCCGTGGGTGCGAACACCGGGGAGCTGTTTTTT.

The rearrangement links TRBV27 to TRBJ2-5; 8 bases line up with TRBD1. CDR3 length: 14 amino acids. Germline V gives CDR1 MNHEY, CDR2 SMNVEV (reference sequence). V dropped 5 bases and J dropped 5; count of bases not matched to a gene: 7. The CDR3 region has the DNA TGTGCCAGCAGTCGCAGGGGGCTAAGCGAGACCCAGTACTTC. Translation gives CASSRRGLSETQYF.

CDR3 loop: CASSFEGTGYGYTF. CDR3 sequence (DNA): TGTGCCAGCAGTTTTGAGGGGACAGGCTATGGCTACACCTTC. The V and J genes are TRBV28 and TRBJ1-2; 8 nucleotides match TRBD1. Germline CDR1 MDHEN, CDR2 SYDVKM. With V trimmed by 3 bases and J by 4 bases, 4 bases remained unmatched. The CDR3 length is 14 residues.

The CDR3 region has the DNA TGCGCCAGCAGCCAAGAAATGTCGGGAGAGCCCTCCTACGAGCAGTACTTC. Residues: CASSQEMSGEPSYEQYF. The chain couples TRBV4-3 to TRBJ2-7; tentative D call: TRBD2 (6 bases). The CDR3 has 17 amino acids. Germline lookup yields CDR1 LGHNA and CDR2 YSLEER. The V end lost 0 bases, the J end lost 0 bases, and 15 bases lay between the germline ends.

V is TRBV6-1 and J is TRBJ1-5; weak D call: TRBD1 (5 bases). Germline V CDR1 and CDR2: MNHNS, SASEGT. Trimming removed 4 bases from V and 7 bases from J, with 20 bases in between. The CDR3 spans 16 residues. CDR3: CASSGGRVGESQPQHF. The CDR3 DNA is TGTGCCAGCAGTGGGGGCAGGGTGGGAGAGAGCCAGCCCCAGCATTTT.

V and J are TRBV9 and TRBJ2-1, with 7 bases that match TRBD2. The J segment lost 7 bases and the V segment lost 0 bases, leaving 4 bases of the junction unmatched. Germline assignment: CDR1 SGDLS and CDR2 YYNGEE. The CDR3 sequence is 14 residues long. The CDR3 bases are TGTGCCAGCAGCGTAGCGGAGGGACTAAATGAGCAGTTCTTC. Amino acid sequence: CASSVAEGLNEQFF.

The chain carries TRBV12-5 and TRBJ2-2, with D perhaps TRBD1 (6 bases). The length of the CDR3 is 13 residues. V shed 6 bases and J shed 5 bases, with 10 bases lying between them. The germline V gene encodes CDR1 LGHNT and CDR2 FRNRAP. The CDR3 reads CASGLQGTGELFF. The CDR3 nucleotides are TGTGCTAGTGGACTTCAGGGGACCGGGGAGCTGTTTTTT. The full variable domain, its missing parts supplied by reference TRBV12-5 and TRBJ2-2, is DARVTQTPRHKVTEMGQEVTMRCQPILGHNTVFWYRQTMMQGLELLAYFRNRAPLDDSGMPKDRFSAEMPDATLATLKIQPSEPRDSAVYFCASGLQGTGELFFGEGSRLTVL.

This chain's CDR3 is CASSLKYDVSTEQFF. Written as DNA, the CDR3 is TGTGCCAGCAGCTTAAAATATGATGTCAGCACTGAGCAGTTCTTC. The chain combines TRBV11-2 with TRBJ2-1; D unresolved. Germline lookup yields CDR1 SGHAT and CDR2 FQNNGV. Trimming took 2 bases from V and 9 from J, leaving 17 bases between them. The CDR3 loop spans 15 amino acids.

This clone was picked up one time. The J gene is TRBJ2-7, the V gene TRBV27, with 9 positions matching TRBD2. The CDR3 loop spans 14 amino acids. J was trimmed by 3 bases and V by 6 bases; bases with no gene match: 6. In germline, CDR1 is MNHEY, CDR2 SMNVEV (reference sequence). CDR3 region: CASRGRLADYEQYF. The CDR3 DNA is TGTGCCAGCAGGGGGAGACTAGCGGACTACGAGCAGTACTTC.

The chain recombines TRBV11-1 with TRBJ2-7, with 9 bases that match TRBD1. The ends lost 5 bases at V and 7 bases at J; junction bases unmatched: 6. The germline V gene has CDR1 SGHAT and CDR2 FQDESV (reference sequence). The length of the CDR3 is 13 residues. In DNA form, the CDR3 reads TGTGCCAGCAGCCTACTACAGGGGGCTGAGCAGTACTTC. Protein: CASSLLQGAEQYF.

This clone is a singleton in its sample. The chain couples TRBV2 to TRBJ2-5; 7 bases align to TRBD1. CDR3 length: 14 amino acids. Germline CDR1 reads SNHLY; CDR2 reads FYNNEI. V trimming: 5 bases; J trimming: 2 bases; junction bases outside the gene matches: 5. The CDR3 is CASSTRDRQETQYF. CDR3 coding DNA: TGTGCCAGCAGTACCCGGGACAGACAAGAGACCCAGTACTTC.

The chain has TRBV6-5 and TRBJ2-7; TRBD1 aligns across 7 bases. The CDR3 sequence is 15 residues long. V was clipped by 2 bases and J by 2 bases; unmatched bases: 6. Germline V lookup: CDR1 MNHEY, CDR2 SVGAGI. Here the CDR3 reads CASSYATGTAYEQYF. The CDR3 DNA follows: TGTGCCAGCAGTTACGCGACCGGGACAGCCTACGAGCAGTACTTC.

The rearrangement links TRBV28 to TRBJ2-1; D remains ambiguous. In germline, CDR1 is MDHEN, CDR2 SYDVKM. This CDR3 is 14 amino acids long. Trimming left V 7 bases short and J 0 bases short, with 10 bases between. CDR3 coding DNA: TGTGCCAGCACCGACACTTTCTCCTACAATGAGCAGTTCTTC. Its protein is CASTDTFSYNEQFF.

CDR3 DNA: TGCGCCAGCGGGTGGTGGAACACTGAAGCTTTCTTT. It is translated as CASGWWNTEAFF. The J gene is TRBJ1-1, the V gene TRBV5-1, with D unclear. V lost 7 bases to trimming and J lost 1 base, with 8 bases between them. The CDR3 consists of 12 residues. Germline CDR1 SGHRS, CDR2 YFSETQ.

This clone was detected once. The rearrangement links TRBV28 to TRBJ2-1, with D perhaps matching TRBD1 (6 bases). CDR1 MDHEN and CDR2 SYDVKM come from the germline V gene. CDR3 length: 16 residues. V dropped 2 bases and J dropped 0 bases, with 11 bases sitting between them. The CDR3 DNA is TGTGCCAGCAGTTTAAGGGACACCAGCTCCTACAATGAGCAGTTCTTC. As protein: CASSLRDTSSYNEQFF.

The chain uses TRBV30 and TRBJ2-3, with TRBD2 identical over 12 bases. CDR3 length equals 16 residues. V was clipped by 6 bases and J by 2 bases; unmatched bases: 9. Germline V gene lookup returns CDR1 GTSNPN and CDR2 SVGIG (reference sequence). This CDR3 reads CACGPWTSGDTDTQYF. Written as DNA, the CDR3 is TGTGCCTGCGGTCCATGGACTAGCGGGGACACAGATACGCAGTATTTT.

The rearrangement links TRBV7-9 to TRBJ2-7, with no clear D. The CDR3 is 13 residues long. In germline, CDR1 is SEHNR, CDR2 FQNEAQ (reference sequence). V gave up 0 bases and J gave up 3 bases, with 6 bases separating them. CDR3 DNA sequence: TGTGCCAGCAGCTTAGCTCCCGGCTACGAGCAGTACTTC. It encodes CASSLAPGYEQYF.

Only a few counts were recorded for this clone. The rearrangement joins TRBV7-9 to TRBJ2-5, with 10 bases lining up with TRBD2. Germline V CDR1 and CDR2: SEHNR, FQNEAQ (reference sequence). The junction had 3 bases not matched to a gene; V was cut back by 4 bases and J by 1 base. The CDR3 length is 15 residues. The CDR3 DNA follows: TGTGCCAGCAGCTGGTCTAGCGGGAGCCAAGAGACCCAGTACTTC. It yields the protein CASSWSSGSQETQYF.

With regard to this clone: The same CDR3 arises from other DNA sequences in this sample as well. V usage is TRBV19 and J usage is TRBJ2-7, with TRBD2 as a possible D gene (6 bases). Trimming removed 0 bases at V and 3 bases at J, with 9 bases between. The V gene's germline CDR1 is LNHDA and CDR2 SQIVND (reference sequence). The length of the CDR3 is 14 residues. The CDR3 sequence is CASSIDGEDYEQYF. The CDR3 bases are TGTGCCAGTAGTATAGACGGGGAGGACTACGAGCAGTACTTC.

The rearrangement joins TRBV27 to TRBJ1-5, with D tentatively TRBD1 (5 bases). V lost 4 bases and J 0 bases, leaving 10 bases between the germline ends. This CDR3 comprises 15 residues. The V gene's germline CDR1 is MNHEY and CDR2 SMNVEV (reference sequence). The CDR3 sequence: CASSYQGYSNQPQHF. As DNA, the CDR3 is TGTGCCAGCAGTTATCAGGGTTATAGCAATCAGCCCCAGCATTTT.

The chain's CDR3 is CASSPVGGLSGNTIYF. CDR3 nucleotide sequence: TGCGCCAGCAGCCCCGTGGGGGGCCTCTCTGGAAACACCATATATTTT. The chain employs TRBV4-1 and TRBJ1-3; the D gene is possibly TRBD1 (6 bases). V dropped 4 bases and J dropped 0 bases, with 13 bases sitting between them. The V gene's germline CDR1 is MGHRA and CDR2 YSYEKL. The CDR3 has 16 residues.

Here the CDR3 reads CASSLGSIPGELFF. Written as DNA, the CDR3 is TGTGCCAGCAGCTTAGGTTCGATCCCCGGGGAGCTGTTTTTT. The V and J genes are TRBV11-2 and TRBJ2-2; no clear D gene. The germline CDR1 and CDR2 sequences are SGHAT and FQNNGV. Trimming took 1 base from V and 6 from J, leaving 9 bases between them. The CDR3 length is 14 residues.

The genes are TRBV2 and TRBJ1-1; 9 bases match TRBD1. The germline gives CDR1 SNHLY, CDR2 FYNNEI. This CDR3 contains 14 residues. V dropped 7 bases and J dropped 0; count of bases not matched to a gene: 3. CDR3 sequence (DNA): TGTGCCAGCATAAACAGGGGGCTGAACACTGAAGCTTTCTTT. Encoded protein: CASINRGLNTEAFF.

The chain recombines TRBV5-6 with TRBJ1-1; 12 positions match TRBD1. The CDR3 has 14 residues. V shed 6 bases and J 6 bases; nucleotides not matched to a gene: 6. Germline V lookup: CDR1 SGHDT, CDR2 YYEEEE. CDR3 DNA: TGTGCCAGCAAATGGGGGACAGGGGGCCCTGAAGCTTTCTTT. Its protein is CASKWGTGGPEAFF.